The 31 T cell receptor beta chains reported below all come from one sample, sequenced in a study of memory CD4+ T cells and cytomegalovirus serostatus (dated by TCRdb to about 2019). Library creation used the immunoSEQ multiplex PCR assay. The immuneACCESS repertoire file appears here via TCRdb, limited to in-frame rearrangements. These files lack a portion of the clones; in checked studies, under half of the deficit traces to unresolved V genes, and the cause of the others is not known. The table for this sample lists 61,000 or so clones; about three quarters of them were counted only once. The ten largest clones capture 0.5% to 0.55% of the sample. Single viable CD3+CD4+CD8-CD45RO+ cells were sorted as memory CD4+ T cells on a FACSAria II. Sequencing input: memory CD4+ T cells from blood. These receptors came from an adult in good health and CMV-seronegative. Some clones in this sample may be carry-over from other donors' samples.

This clone was observed once. V gene TRBV5-5 combines with J gene TRBJ1-2, with D possibly TRBD1 on 5 matching bases. Trimming took off 0 bases at V and 8 bases at J, with 11 bases between the two ends. The CDR3 length is 13 residues. Germline V lookup: CDR1 SGHKS, CDR2 YYEKEE (reference sequence). The CDR3 sequence is CASSLEGLQGYTF. Here the CDR3 DNA reads TGTGCCAGCAGCTTGGAGGGGCTGCAAGGCTACACCTTC.

The V gene is TRBV5-6, the J gene TRBJ2-1; TRBD2 matches at 12 bases. V shed 4 bases and J 2 bases; nucleotides not matched to a gene: 4. The CDR3 totals 16 residues. Germline values: CDR1 SGHDT, CDR2 YYEEEE. This CDR3 reads CASSMTSGSTYNEQFF. CDR3 DNA sequence: TGTGCCAGCAGCATGACTAGCGGGAGCACCTACAATGAGCAGTTCTTC. Using reference TRBV5-6 and TRBJ2-1 for the parts outside the CDR3, the full variable domain is DAGVTQSPTHLIKTRGQQVTLRCSPKSGHDTVSWYQQALGQGPQFIFQYYEEEERQRGNFPDRFSGHQFPNYSSELNVNALLLGDSALYLCASSMTSGSTYNEQFFGPGTRLTVL.

The rearrangement uses TRBV25-1 and TRBJ2-6; D unresolved. CDR1 is MGHDK, CDR2 SYGVNS, per germline. The V gene lost 8 bases and the J gene lost 2 bases, with 10 bases spanning the gap. The CDR3 spans 14 residues. CDR3 nucleotides: TGTGCCAGCCGGTCTTCGACTGGGGCCAACGTCCTGACTTTC. Translated, it gives CASRSSTGANVLTF.

The V call is TRBV19, the J call TRBJ1-1; weak D call: TRBD1 (5 bases). Trimming cost V 4 bases and J 1 base, with 10 bases left between them. The CDR3 loop spans 14 amino acids. Germline V gives CDR1 LNHDA, CDR2 SQIVND (reference sequence). The CDR3 loop is CASSNRGANTEAFF. For the CDR3, the DNA is TGTGCCAGTAGTAACCGGGGCGCGAACACTGAAGCTTTCTTT.

This clone was recorded a few times. J is TRBJ2-1 and V is TRBV6-5; 7 bases are a match to TRBD2. The CDR3 loop spans 12 amino acids. After removal of 6 bases from V and 9 bases from J, the junction contained 5 bases not matched to a gene. Germline CDR1 MNHEY, CDR2 SVGAGI. The CDR3 spells CASRMGLREQFF. CDR3 DNA sequence: TGTGCCAGCAGGATGGGACTACGTGAGCAGTTCTTC.

The rearrangement links TRBV5-1 to TRBJ2-7, with 10 positions matching TRBD2. The germline V gene has CDR1 SGHRS and CDR2 YFSETQ. The CDR3 is 19 amino acids. The V and J ends lost 3 bases and 5 bases, in that order; junction bases with no gene match: 20. The CDR3 is CASSWGTGTWSGRADEQYF. In nucleotides, the CDR3 is TGCGCCAGCAGCTGGGGAACAGGGACCTGGAGCGGGAGGGCCGACGAGCAGTACTTC.

The chain has TRBV11-2 and TRBJ1-2; 7 nucleotides line up with TRBD1. The CDR3 is 13 amino acids. Per the germline V gene, CDR1 is SGHAT and CDR2 is FQNNGV. Unmatched junction bases numbered 1, after V lost 5 bases and J lost 1 base. The CDR3, as DNA: TGTGCCAGCAGCCAGGGGGTTAACTATGGCTACACCTTC. This sequence encodes CASSQGVNYGYTF.

The chain has TRBV19 and TRBJ1-2; maybe TRBD1 (6 bases). V lost 6 bases and J lost 2, with 16 bases in between. The CDR3 runs to 15 residues. Germline V lookup: CDR1 LNHDA, CDR2 SQIVND (reference sequence). The CDR3 DNA is TGTGCCAGTAGGGAACAGGGCAGAGGGAACTATGGCTACACCTTC. It is translated as CASREQGRGNYGYTF.

The chain carries TRBV7-2 and TRBJ2-2; the D is unclear. V was clipped by 8 bases and J by 3 bases, with 7 bases between them. This CDR3 has 12 amino acids. Germline V lookup: CDR1 SGHTA, CDR2 FQGNSA. In nucleotides, the CDR3 is TGTGCCAGCTCCGGGTACACCGGGGAGCTGTTTTTT. This encodes CASSGYTGELFF.

The chain couples TRBV5-1 to TRBJ1-3, with 7 bases identical to TRBD1. The CDR3 extends over 15 amino acids. J lost 0 bases, V lost 4 bases, and 4 bases had no gene match. CDR1 SGHRS and CDR2 YFSETQ come from the germline V gene. The chain's CDR3 is CASSMGQTSGNTIYF. Written as DNA, the CDR3 is TGCGCCAGCAGCATGGGACAGACCTCTGGAAACACCATATATTTT.

The chain has TRBV6-1 and TRBJ2-3; D call uncertain. Per germline, CDR1 MNHNS and CDR2 SASEGT. V gave up 5 bases and J gave up 2 bases, with 11 bases separating them. The length of the CDR3 is 14 residues. In DNA, the CDR3 is TGTGCCAGCAGTAAACCCGGGCACACAGATACGCAGTATTTT. This sequence encodes CASSKPGHTDTQYF.

This rearrangement joins TRBV5-8 to TRBJ2-3; 11 bases match TRBD2. V was pared by 3 bases and J by 0 bases, with 3 bases of the junction left unmatched. The V gene's germline CDR1 is SGHTS and CDR2 YDEGEE. This CDR3 has 16 amino acids. The CDR3 loop is CASSSRTSGSTDTQYF. The DNA for the CDR3 is TGTGCCAGCAGCTCACGGACTAGCGGGAGCACAGATACGCAGTATTTT.

The rearrangement uses TRBV27 and TRBJ1-4; 7 nucleotides align to TRBD1. Germline CDR1 is MNHEY and CDR2 is SMNVEV (reference sequence). J gave up 6 bases and V 5 bases, and 6 bases lay outside the gene matches. This CDR3 is 14 amino acids long. CDR3 nucleotides: TGTGCCAGCAGTCCCTGGACAGGCCATGAAAAACTGTTTTTT. This gives the protein CASSPWTGHEKLFF. The entire variable domain, with the rest obtained from reference TRBV27 and TRBJ1-4, is as follows: EAQVTQNPRYLITVTGKKLTVTCSQNMNHEYMSWYRQDPGLGLRQIYYSMNVEVTDKGDVPEGYKVSRKEKRNFPLILESPSPNQTSLYFCASSPWTGHEKLFFGSGTQLSVL.

A single count supports this clone. The rearrangement joins TRBV10-3 to TRBJ1-2; the match to TRBD1 covers 9 bases. Germline V gene sequence: CDR1 ENHRY, CDR2 SYGVKD. The V segment lost 6 bases and the J segment 5 bases; nucleotides outside the gene matches: 13. The length of the CDR3 is 16 residues. The CDR3 DNA reads as TGTGCCATCAGAAAGCCACAGGGGGCGAGTTTATATGGCTACACCTTC. Its protein product is CAIRKPQGASLYGYTF.

The chain uses TRBV7-8 and TRBJ1-1; D unresolved. This CDR3 contains 13 residues. In germline, CDR1 is SGHVS, CDR2 FQNEAQ. V lost 6 bases to trimming and J lost 1 base, with 9 bases between them. CDR3 loop: CASRGQPNTEAFF. The CDR3 bases are TGTGCCAGCAGAGGGCAGCCGAACACTGAAGCTTTCTTT.

The gene calls are TRBV4-2 and TRBJ2-1, with 7 bases lining up with TRBD2. CDR1 and CDR2 from the germline V gene are LGHNA and YNFKEQ. The CDR3 has 16 amino acids. V dropped 0 bases and J dropped 5; count of bases not matched to a gene: 7. CDR3 region: CASSQDRLAADNEQFF. CDR3 DNA: TGTGCCAGCAGCCAAGATAGGCTAGCGGCCGACAATGAGCAGTTCTTC.

The chain uses TRBV5-1 and TRBJ2-2, with TRBD1 matching 7 bases. CDR3 length: 13 amino acids. Germline V gene sequence: CDR1 SGHRS, CDR2 YFSETQ. CDR3 amino acids: CAARQGDTGELFF. The DNA for the CDR3 is TGCGCGGCCAGGCAGGGGGACACCGGGGAGCTGTTTTTT.

V usage is TRBV7-9 and J usage is TRBJ1-1; D call uncertain. The CDR3 loop spans 14 amino acids. Germline values: CDR1 SEHNR, CDR2 FQNEAQ (reference sequence). Between the trimmed V and J ends, which lost 3 bases and 1 base, there was a span of 9 bases. CDR3 in DNA: TGTGCCAGCAGCTTTTCCTGGGAGAACACTGAAGCTTTCTTT. Protein sequence: CASSFSWENTEAFF.

The rearrangement joins TRBV5-4 to TRBJ2-2; 7 bases match TRBD1. This CDR3 is built from 15 residues. Germline CDR1 is SGHNT and CDR2 is YYREEE (reference sequence). J lost 4 bases, V lost 7 bases, and 10 bases had no gene match. In DNA form, the CDR3 reads TGTGCCAGCCAGTCACCACCAGGGGGCACCGGGGAGCTGTTTTTT. Translating it yields CASQSPPGGTGELFF.

The chain recombines TRBV7-2 with TRBJ2-7; no clear D gene. The CDR3 has 12 residues. Germline V gives CDR1 SGHTA, CDR2 FQGNSA. Trimming took 0 bases from V and 3 from J, leaving 3 bases between them. The CDR3 bases are TGTGCCAGCAGCTTAGCCTTCTACGAGCAGTACTTC. It codes for CASSLAFYEQYF.

This chain links TRBV7-2 with TRBJ1-5; D remains unclear. Trimming pared 4 bases from V and 5 bases from J, leaving 9 bases between. The CDR3 contains 13 residues. Germline values: CDR1 SGHTA, CDR2 FQGNSA. In DNA, the CDR3 is TGTGCCAGCAGCTCCGCGGATTATCAGCCCCAGCATTTT. The encoded protein is CASSSADYQPQHF.

V usage is TRBV6-1 and J usage is TRBJ2-3, with D tentatively TRBD1 or TRBD2 (5 bases each). This CDR3 spans 18 amino acids. V was pared by 3 bases and J by 4 bases, with 23 bases between. CDR1 is MNHNS, CDR2 SASEGT, per germline. The CDR3 nucleotides are TGTGCCAGCAGTGACCCTTCCGGGACGAACCTCAACCCAGATACGCAGTATTTT. Protein sequence: CASSDPSGTNLNPDTQYF.

The rearrangement uses TRBV15 and TRBJ2-3, with D unresolved. V was trimmed by 5 bases and J by 3 bases, leaving 15 bases between them. The CDR3 is made up of 15 amino acids. Germline V lookup: CDR1 LNHNV, CDR2 YYDKDF (reference sequence). This CDR3 reads CATSPPRVQTDTQYF. The CDR3 nucleotides are TGTGCCACCAGCCCCCCTCGGGTGCAGACAGATACGCAGTATTTT.

The rearrangement links TRBV2 to TRBJ2-7, with a possible D match to TRBD1 (6 bases). In germline, CDR1 is SNHLY, CDR2 FYNNEI. Trimming pared 8 bases from V and 1 base from J, leaving 12 bases between. The CDR3 loop spans 13 amino acids. CDR3 in DNA: TGTGCCAGCTACGACAGGAGTTCCTACGAGCAGTACTTC. Encoded protein: CASYDRSSYEQYF.

Here the CDR3 DNA reads TGTGCCAGCAGCTTAACGGGCACAGGGGGTCGGGAGACCCAGTACTTC. Translating it yields CASSLTGTGGRETQYF. The chain uses TRBV7-9 and TRBJ2-5, with 8 bases aligning to TRBD1. Trimming at V came to 2 bases and at J to 5 bases, leaving 10 bases not matched to a gene. Germline V gene data show CDR1 as SEHNR and CDR2 as FQNEAQ (reference sequence). CDR3 length equals 16 residues.

The chain has TRBV6-6 and TRBJ1-1; TRBD1 is a possible D gene (6 bases). Germline lookup yields CDR1 MNHNY and CDR2 SVGAGI (reference sequence). Trimming removed 7 bases at V and 4 bases at J, with 19 bases between. CDR3 length: 15 amino acids. This CDR3 reads CASKNAGAGGTEAFF. For the CDR3, the DNA is TGTGCCAGCAAAAACGCGGGGGCGGGGGGCACTGAAGCTTTCTTT.

CDR3 sequence (DNA): TGTGCCAGCAGCAAAATGACAGAAAACTTTGCAACTAATGAAAAACTGTTTTTT. As protein: CASSKMTENFATNEKLFF. This chain connects TRBV5-6 to TRBJ1-4, with D perhaps TRBD1 (5 bases). The CDR3 totals 18 residues. Germline V gene sequence: CDR1 SGHDT, CDR2 YYEEEE. Between the trimmed V and J ends, which lost 4 bases and 0 bases, there was a span of 19 bases.

The J gene is TRBJ2-2, the V gene TRBV28; possibly TRBD1 or TRBD2 for D (5 bases each). The germline V and J ends were trimmed by 3 bases and 7 bases, with 18 bases remaining between them. The germline gives CDR1 MDHEN, CDR2 SYDVKM. CDR3 length equals 16 residues. The CDR3: CASSFNVGAVGGELFF. The CDR3 DNA is TGTGCCAGCAGTTTTAACGTCGGGGCAGTGGGCGGGGAGCTGTTTTTT.

This clone was seen more than once but under ten times. The gene calls are TRBV6-5 and TRBJ2-7; no firm D call. The CDR3 covers 12 residues. The ends were cut back, 2 bases at V and 6 bases at J, with 8 bases in the middle. Germline values: CDR1 MNHEY, CDR2 SVGAGI. The CDR3, as DNA: TGTGCCAGCAGTTACCACGGAAGCGAGCAGTACTTC. Protein product: CASSYHGSEQYF.

J is TRBJ2-5 and V is TRBV18, with 8 bases lining up with TRBD2. CDR3 length: 13 amino acids. CDR1 and CDR2 from the germline V gene are KGHSH and LQKENI. After removal of 6 bases from V and 2 bases from J, the junction contained 2 bases not matched to a gene. The CDR3 sequence is CASSGTRQETQYF. In nucleotides, the CDR3 is TGTGCCAGCTCCGGGACTAGGCAAGAGACCCAGTACTTC.

The rearrangement uses TRBV5-5 and TRBJ2-1; perhaps TRBD2 as D (5 bases). Looked up from germline, CDR1 is SGHKS and CDR2 is YYEKEE (reference sequence). This CDR3 comprises 17 residues. V was cut by 4 bases and J by 4 bases, with 21 bases left in between. DNA for the CDR3: TGTGCCAGCAGCCAATGGCGAGCGGACCGGTTATACAATGAGCAGTTCTTC. Its protein product is CASSQWRADRLYNEQFF.